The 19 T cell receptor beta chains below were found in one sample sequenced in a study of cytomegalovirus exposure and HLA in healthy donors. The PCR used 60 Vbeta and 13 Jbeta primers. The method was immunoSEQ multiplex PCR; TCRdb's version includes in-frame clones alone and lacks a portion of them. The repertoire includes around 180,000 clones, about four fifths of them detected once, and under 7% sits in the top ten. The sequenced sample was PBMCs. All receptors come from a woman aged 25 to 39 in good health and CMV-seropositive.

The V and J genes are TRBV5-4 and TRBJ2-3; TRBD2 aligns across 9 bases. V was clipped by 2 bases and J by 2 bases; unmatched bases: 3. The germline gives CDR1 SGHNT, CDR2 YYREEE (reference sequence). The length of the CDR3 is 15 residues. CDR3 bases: TGTGCCAGCAGCTTAAGACTAGCGGACACAGATACGCAGTATTTT. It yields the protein CASSLRLADTDTQYF. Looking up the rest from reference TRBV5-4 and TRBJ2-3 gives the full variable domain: ETGVTQSPTHLIKTRGQQVTLRCSSQSGHNTVSWYQQALGQGPQFIFQYYREEENGRGNFPPRFSGLQFPNYSSELNVNALELDDSALYLCASSLRLADTDTQYFGPGTRLTVL.

In DNA form, the CDR3 reads TGTGCCAGCAGCGTAGTGGGCAACATGAACACTGAAGCTTTCTTT. This translates into CASSVVGNMNTEAFF. The chain couples TRBV9 to TRBJ1-1; D is unresolved. There are 15 residues in the CDR3. V was trimmed by 0 bases and J by 0 bases, leaving 9 bases between them. From germline, CDR1 is SGDLS and CDR2 YYNGEE.

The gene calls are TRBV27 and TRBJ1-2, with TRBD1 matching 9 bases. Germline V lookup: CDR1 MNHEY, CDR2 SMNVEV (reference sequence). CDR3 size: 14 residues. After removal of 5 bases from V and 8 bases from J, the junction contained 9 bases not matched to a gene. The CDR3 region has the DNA TGTGCCAGCAGTCCCCGGGACAGGGCGGCCGGCTACACCTTC. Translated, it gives CASSPRDRAAGYTF.

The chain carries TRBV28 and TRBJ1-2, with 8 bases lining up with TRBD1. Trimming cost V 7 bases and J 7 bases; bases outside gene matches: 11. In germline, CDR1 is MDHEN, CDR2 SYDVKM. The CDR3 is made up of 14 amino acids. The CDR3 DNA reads TGTGCCAGCACCCTCTCCGGGACAGGTTTTGGCTACACCTTC. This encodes CASTLSGTGFGYTF.

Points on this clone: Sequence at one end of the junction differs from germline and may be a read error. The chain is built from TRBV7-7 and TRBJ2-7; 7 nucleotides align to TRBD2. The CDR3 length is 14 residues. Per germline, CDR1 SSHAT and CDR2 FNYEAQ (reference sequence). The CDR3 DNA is TGTGCTAGCAGCCGGGACTACAGCTCCTACGAGCAGTACTTC. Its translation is CASSRDYSSYEQYF.

The CDR3 loop is CASSWEGLFEQYF. CDR3 bases: TGTGCCAGCAGCTGGGAGGGCCTCTTTGAGCAGTACTTC. This chain links TRBV5-6 with TRBJ2-7; 7 nucleotides line up with TRBD2. The CDR3 is 13 residues long. V dropped 3 bases and J dropped 7; count of bases not matched to a gene: 7. In germline, CDR1 is SGHDT, CDR2 YYEEEE. Full variable domain (rest looked up from reference TRBV5-6 and TRBJ2-7): DAGVTQSPTHLIKTRGQQVTLRCSPKSGHDTVSWYQQALGQGPQFIFQYYEEEERQRGNFPDRFSGHQFPNYSSELNVNALLLGDSALYLCASSWEGLFEQYFGPGTRLTVT.

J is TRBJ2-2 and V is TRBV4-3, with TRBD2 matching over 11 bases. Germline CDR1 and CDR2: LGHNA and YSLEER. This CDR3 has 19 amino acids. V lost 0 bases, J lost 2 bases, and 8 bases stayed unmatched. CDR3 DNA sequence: TGCGCCAGCAGCCAAGATCTTGCTAGCGGGGGGATTAACACCGGGGAGCTGTTTTTT. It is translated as CASSQDLASGGINTGELFF.

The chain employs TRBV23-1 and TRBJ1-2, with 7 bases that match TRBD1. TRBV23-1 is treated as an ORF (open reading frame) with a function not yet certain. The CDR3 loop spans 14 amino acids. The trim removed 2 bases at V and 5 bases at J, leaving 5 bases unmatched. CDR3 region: CASSQTGVRYGYTF. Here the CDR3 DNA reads TGCGCCAGCAGTCAAACAGGGGTCCGGTATGGCTACACCTTC.

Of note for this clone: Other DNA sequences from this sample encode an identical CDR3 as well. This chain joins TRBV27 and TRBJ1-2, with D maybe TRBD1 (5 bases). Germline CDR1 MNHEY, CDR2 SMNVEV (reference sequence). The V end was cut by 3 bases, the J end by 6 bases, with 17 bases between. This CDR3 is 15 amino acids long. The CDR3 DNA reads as TGTGCCAGCAGTTTGGCCCAGGGTAACCCAGATGGCTACACCTTC. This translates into CASSLAQGNPDGYTF.

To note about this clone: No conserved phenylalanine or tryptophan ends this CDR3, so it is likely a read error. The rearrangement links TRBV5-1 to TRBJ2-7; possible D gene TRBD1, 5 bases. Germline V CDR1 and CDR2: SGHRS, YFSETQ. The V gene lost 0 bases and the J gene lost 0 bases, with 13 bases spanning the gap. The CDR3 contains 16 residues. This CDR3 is CASSLVGQEFSYEQYL. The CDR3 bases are TGCGCCAGCAGCTTGGTGGGGCAGGAATTCTCCTACGAGCAGTACCTC.

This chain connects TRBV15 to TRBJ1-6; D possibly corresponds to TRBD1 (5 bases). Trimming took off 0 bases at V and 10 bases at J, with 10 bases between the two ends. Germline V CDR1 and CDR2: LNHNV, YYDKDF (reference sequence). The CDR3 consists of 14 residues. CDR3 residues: CATSRESGRSPLHF. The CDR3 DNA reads TGTGCCACCAGCAGAGAGTCAGGGAGGTCACCCCTCCACTTT.

DNA for the CDR3: TGTGCCAGCAGCCCCCGTATCATGACAGTCTACGAGCAGTACTTC. Its translation: CASSPRIMTVYEQYF. V usage is TRBV5-6 and J usage is TRBJ2-7; maybe TRBD1 (5 bases). V was clipped by 4 bases and J by 3 bases, with 17 bases between them. In germline, CDR1 is SGHDT, CDR2 YYEEEE. The CDR3 consists of 15 residues.

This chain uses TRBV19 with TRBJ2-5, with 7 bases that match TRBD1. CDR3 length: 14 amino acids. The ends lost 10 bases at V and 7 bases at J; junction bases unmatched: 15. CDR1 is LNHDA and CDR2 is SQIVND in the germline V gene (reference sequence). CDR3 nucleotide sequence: TGTGCCACATCCGGGACAGCATCGCTAGGGACCCAGTACTTC. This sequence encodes CATSGTASLGTQYF.

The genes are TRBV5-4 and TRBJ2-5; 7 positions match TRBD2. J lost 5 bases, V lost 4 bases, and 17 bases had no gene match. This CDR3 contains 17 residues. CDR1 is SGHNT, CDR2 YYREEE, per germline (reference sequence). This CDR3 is CASSRGLREGSPETQYF. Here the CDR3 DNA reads TGTGCCAGCAGCCGCGGCCTCAGGGAGGGCTCGCCGGAGACCCAGTACTTC.

The CDR3 spells CASRGPGLDNEKLFF. In DNA form, the CDR3 reads TGCGCCAGCAGGGGACCGGGACTGGATAATGAAAAACTGTTTTTT. This chain connects TRBV4-1 to TRBJ1-4; D is possibly TRBD1 (5 bases). This CDR3 region has 15 residues. Trimming shortened V by 6 bases and J by 4 bases, and 15 bases separated the two germline ends. Germline V gives CDR1 MGHRA, CDR2 YSYEKL.

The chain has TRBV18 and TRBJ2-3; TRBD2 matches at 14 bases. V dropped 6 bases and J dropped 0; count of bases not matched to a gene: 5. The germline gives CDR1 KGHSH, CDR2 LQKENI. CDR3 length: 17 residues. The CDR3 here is CASSPRLAGGSTDTQYF. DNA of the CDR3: TGTGCCAGCTCCCCCAGACTAGCGGGGGGGAGCACAGATACGCAGTATTTT.

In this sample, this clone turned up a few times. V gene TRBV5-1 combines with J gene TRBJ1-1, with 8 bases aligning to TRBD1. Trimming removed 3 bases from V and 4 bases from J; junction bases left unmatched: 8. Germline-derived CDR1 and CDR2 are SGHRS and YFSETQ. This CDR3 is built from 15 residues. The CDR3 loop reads CASSYPDREVTEAFF. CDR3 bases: TGCGCCAGCAGCTACCCGGACAGGGAGGTCACTGAAGCTTTCTTT.

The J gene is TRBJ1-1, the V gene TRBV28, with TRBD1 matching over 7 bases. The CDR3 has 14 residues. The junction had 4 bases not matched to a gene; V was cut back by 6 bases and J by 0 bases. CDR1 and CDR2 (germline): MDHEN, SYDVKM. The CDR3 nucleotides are TGTGCCAGCAGCCTCACAGGGGTGAACACTGAAGCTTTCTTT. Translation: CASSLTGVNTEAFF.

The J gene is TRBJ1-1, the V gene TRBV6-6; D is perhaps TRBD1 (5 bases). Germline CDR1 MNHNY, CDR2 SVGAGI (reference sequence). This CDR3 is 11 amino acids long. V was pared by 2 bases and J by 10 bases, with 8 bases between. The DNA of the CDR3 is TGTGCCAGCAGTTACGGGGGGGGAGCTTTCTTT. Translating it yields CASSYGGGAFF.